These T cell receptor beta chains were read from a single sample in a study of T cell responses to AZD1222 COVID-19 vaccine. The data were produced by immunoSEQ multiplex PCR, yet TCRdb's version contains in-frame clones alone and is incomplete. The table lists approximately 160,000 clones, around 90% of them singletons. The sequencing used peripheral blood, collected on day 0 of AZD1222 vaccination. These receptors all come from an adult in good health. The CDR3 runs from the conserved cysteine through the conserved F or W. A D gene is named only where the DNA matches it firmly. The size of a clone is reported for some rows only, either as once, few or many, or as a class for expanded clones.

>TRBV27|NA|TRBJ1-1|NA
TGTGCCAGCACGGGCAGGCTTGAAGCTTTCTTT
CASTGRLEAFF
>TRBV3-1/TRBV3-2|NA|TRBJ1-2|few
TGTGCCAGCAGCCAAGATCCCCTACAGGGCGGCTACACCTTC
CASSQDPLQGGYTF
>TRBV6-5|TRBD2|TRBJ2-7|NA
TGTGCCAGCAGTTGGCGGGGGGGGCCCTCCTACGAGCAGTACTTC
CASSWRGGPSYEQYF
>TRBV5-8|NA|TRBJ2-1|NA
TGTGCCAGCGGTCGGGCCTACAATGAGCAGTTCTTC
CASGRAYNEQFF
>TRBV19|NA|TRBJ2-5|NA
TGTGCCAGTAGTAACCAAGGGCAAGAGACCCAGTACTTC
CASSNQGQETQYF
>TRBV6-5|NA|TRBJ1-5|NA
TGTGCCAGCAGGGTGACAGAGATTAGCAATCAGCCCCAGCATTTT
CASRVTEISNQPQHF
>TRBV2|NA|TRBJ1-1|few
TGTGCCAGCAGGGACGTTGGGAACACTGAAGCTTTCTTT
CASRDVGNTEAFF
>TRBV6-5|NA|TRBJ2-7|NA
TGTGCCAGCAGTTACGGAGTGAGTGGGGCGATCTACGAGCAGTACTTC
CASSYGVSGAIYEQYF
>TRBV7-2|NA|TRBJ1-5|NA
TGTGCCAGCAGCTTATACGGGGAGCCCCAGCATTTT
CASSLYGEPQHF
>TRBV7-8|TRBD1|TRBJ1-3|NA
TGTGCCAGCAGCCGACTGAACCGGGACAGGGGTAAAAACACCATATATTTT
CASSRLNRDRGKNTIYF
>TRBV6-5|NA|TRBJ1-1|once
TGTGCCAGCAGTAGGGTCCTAGGAACTGAAGCTTTCTTT
CASSRVLGTEAFF
>TRBV12-3/TRBV12-4|NA|TRBJ1-2|NA
TGTGCCAGCAGTGCGTGGAACTATGGCTACACCTTC
CASSAWNYGYTF